This T cell receptor beta chain was profiled in a study of T cell responses to AZD1222 COVID-19 vaccine. This clone has only one observation. Its antigen is not identified. Generated by immunoSEQ multiplex PCR, the TCRdb table keeps only in-frame clones and is missing some. The table lists 250,000 to 300,000 clones, 90% to 95% of them singletons, with roughly 0.51% in the top ten. The study's findings and limits: The donors showed a predominance of white British ancestry and of females, with possible underestimation of clonal diversity. The peak T cell response came first, and repertoires were sampled only after it.

V dropped 6 bases and J dropped 4; count of bases not matched to a gene: 5. This CDR3 is 14 amino acids long. CDR1 LNHDA and CDR2 SQIVND come from the germline V gene (reference sequence). The rearrangement links TRBV19 to TRBJ2-7, with TRBD1 identical over 11 bases. The sample was peripheral blood, taken 28 days after the second AZD1222 dose. The source is an adult who received the AZD1222 COVID-19 vaccine. The CDR3: CASSRTGGVYEQYF. The CDR3, as DNA: TGTGCCAGTAGCCGGACAGGGGGCGTTTACGAGCAGTACTTC.